These 12 T cell receptor beta chains originate from one sample sequenced in a study of blood T cell repertoires in COVID-19. Assay: immunoSEQ multiplex PCR; the TCRdb copy retains only in-frame clones and omits some. Here the sample spans 100,000 to 150,000 clones, 60% to 75% being singletons. The material sequenced was peripheral blood. Source of these receptors: a woman in her seventies with acute or convalescent COVID-19.

The chain combines TRBV15 with TRBJ1-4; 7 bases fit TRBD1. The CDR3 sequence is 15 residues long. V shed 0 bases, J shed 8 bases, and the junction held 6 bases outside the gene matches. Germline V CDR1 and CDR2: LNHNV, YYDKDF (reference sequence). The CDR3 protein is CATSRDGGRGEKLFF. The CDR3 region has the DNA TGTGCCACCAGCAGAGATGGCGGCAGGGGGGAAAAACTGTTTTTT.

At least ten counts were recorded for this clone. The gene calls are TRBV30 and TRBJ1-2, with D possibly being TRBD1 (5 bases). Trimming stripped 4 bases from V and 5 bases from J, with 14 bases between. This CDR3 is 13 amino acids long. In germline, CDR1 is GTSNPN, CDR2 SVGIG (reference sequence). CDR3 bases: TGTGCCTGGAAATGGGGGGGGAGGTATGGCTACACCTTC. Its protein is CAWKWGGRYGYTF.

This chain links TRBV19 with TRBJ1-2; the match to TRBD1 covers 11 bases. The CDR3 runs 15 residues. J lost 6 bases, V lost 3 bases, and 6 bases had no gene match. The germline V gene encodes CDR1 LNHDA and CDR2 SQIVND (reference sequence). As DNA, the CDR3 is TGTGCCAGTAGTATCTACCGGGACAGGGGGGATGGCTACACCTTC. It is translated as CASSIYRDRGDGYTF.

V and J are TRBV13 and TRBJ2-1; TRBD2 matches 7 bases. Germline-derived CDR1 and CDR2 are PRHDT and FYEKMQ (reference sequence). Trimming at V came to 5 bases and at J to 5 bases, leaving 9 bases not matched to a gene. CDR3 length: 15 amino acids. CDR3 nucleotides: TGTGCCAGCAGCCTACCCAGCGGGAACGACAATGAGCAGTTCTTC. Protein sequence: CASSLPSGNDNEQFF.

The genes are TRBV12-5 and TRBJ1-5; 10 bases map to TRBD1. In germline, CDR1 is LGHNT, CDR2 FRNRAP. The CDR3 consists of 19 residues. Trimming cost V 0 bases and J 1 base; bases outside gene matches: 9. This chain's CDR3 is CASGLVLGQGERSNQPQHF. For the CDR3, the DNA is TGTGCTAGTGGTTTGGTACTAGGACAGGGGGAGCGGAGCAATCAGCCCCAGCATTTT.

The chain combines TRBV28 with TRBJ2-5, with TRBD1 matching over 8 bases. The CDR3 sequence is 15 residues long. J was trimmed by 2 bases and V by 7 bases; bases with no gene match: 9. The germline CDR1 and CDR2 sequences are MDHEN and SYDVKM. CDR3 loop: CASIAGGAGQETQYF. The CDR3 DNA reads as TGTGCCAGCATAGCAGGGGGCGCCGGGCAAGAGACCCAGTACTTC. The whole variable domain, filled in from reference TRBV28 and TRBJ2-5, reads DVKVTQSSRYLVKRTGEKVFLECVQDMDHENMFWYRQDPGLGLRLIYFSYDVKMKEKGDIPEGYSVSREKKERFSLILESASTNQTSMYLCASIAGGAGQETQYFGPGTRLLVL.

The rearrangement links TRBV7-6 to TRBJ2-1, with 14 positions matching TRBD2. The CDR3 totals 18 residues. Trimming took 4 bases from V and 7 from J; bases not matched to a gene: 12. Germline CDR1 is SGHVS and CDR2 is FNYEAQ. The CDR3 reads CASSSRPPGLAGVNEQFF. The DNA for the CDR3 is TGTGCCAGCAGCTCGCGACCCCCGGGACTAGCGGGGGTTAATGAGCAGTTCTTC.

In this sample, this clone turned up a few times. The chain links TRBV9 to TRBJ2-4; 7 nucleotides line up with TRBD1. Germline V lookup: CDR1 SGDLS, CDR2 YYNGEE. The length of the CDR3 is 15 residues. V lost 4 bases, J lost 10 bases, and 14 bases stayed unmatched. As DNA, the CDR3 is TGTGCCAGCAGCCCCAGACAGGGTGGGGAAGGGATTCAGTACTTC. Its protein product is CASSPRQGGEGIQYF.

The chain links TRBV6-1 to TRBJ1-2; the match to TRBD1 covers 7 bases. This CDR3 is built from 14 residues. The ends lost 1 base at V and 8 bases at J; junction bases unmatched: 7. Germline loops: CDR1 MNHNS, CDR2 SASEGT. In nucleotides, the CDR3 is TGTGCCAGCAGTGAAGGGAGGGGGCAGGGAGGCTACACCTTC. It translates to CASSEGRGQGGYTF.

This clone appeared a few times. V and J are TRBV15 and TRBJ2-3; no clear D gene. This CDR3 is built from 14 residues. V lost 0 bases to trimming and J lost 2 bases, with 6 bases between them. Germline V gene lookup returns CDR1 LNHNV and CDR2 YYDKDF (reference sequence). The CDR3 is CATSRDRYTDTQYF. CDR3 nucleotides: TGTGCCACCAGCAGAGATCGGTACACAGATACGCAGTATTTT.

The V gene is TRBV2, the J gene TRBJ1-6; D remains ambiguous. The CDR3 totals 11 residues. Trimming stripped 6 bases from V and 13 bases from J, with 10 bases between. The germline gives CDR1 SNHLY, CDR2 FYNNEI. For the CDR3, the DNA is TGTGCCAGCAGGCTAGAGGGCCCCCTCCACTTT. Protein product: CASRLEGPLHF.

This chain connects TRBV29-1 to TRBJ1-1, with D uncertain. Trimming stripped 4 bases from V and 3 bases from J, with 12 bases between. The length of the CDR3 is 13 residues. Germline CDR1 SQVTM, CDR2 ANQGSEA. The CDR3 spells CSVASLTDTEAFF. CDR3 DNA sequence: TGCAGCGTTGCGAGTCTCACGGACACTGAAGCTTTCTTT.